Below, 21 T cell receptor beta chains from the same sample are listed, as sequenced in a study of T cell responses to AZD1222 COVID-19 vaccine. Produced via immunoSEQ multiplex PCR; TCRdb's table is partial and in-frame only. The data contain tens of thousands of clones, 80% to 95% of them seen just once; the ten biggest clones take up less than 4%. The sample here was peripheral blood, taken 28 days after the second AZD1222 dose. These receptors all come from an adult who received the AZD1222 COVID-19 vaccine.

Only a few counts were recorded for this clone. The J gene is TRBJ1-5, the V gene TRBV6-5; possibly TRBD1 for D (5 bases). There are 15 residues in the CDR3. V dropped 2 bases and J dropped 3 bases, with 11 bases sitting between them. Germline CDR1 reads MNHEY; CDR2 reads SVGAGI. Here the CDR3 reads CASSYQAGANQPQHF. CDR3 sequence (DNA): TGTGCCAGCAGTTACCAAGCCGGGGCCAATCAGCCCCAGCATTTT.

The CDR3 DNA reads as TGTGCCAGCAGCCCTATTCTGGCTGGGGCCAACGTCCTGACTTTC. This sequence encodes CASSPILAGANVLTF. The gene calls are TRBV7-3 and TRBJ2-6; D remains ambiguous. This CDR3 spans 15 amino acids. Germline V gene lookup returns CDR1 SGHTA and CDR2 FQGTGA. Trimming removed 5 bases at V and 2 bases at J, with 10 bases between.

The CDR3 bases are TGTGCCAGTAGTTTCGACAGGGGAGGCGGGTACGGCTACACCTTC. It specifies CASSFDRGGGYGYTF. The rearrangement uses TRBV19 and TRBJ1-2; TRBD1 matches 8 bases. In germline, CDR1 is LNHDA, CDR2 SQIVND (reference sequence). Losses at the gene ends were 5 bases for V and 8 bases for J; bases not matched to a gene: 13. This CDR3 region has 15 residues.

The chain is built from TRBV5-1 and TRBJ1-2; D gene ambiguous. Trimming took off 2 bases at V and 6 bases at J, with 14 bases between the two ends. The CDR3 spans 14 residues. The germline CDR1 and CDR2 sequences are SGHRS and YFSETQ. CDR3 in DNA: TGCGCCAGCAGCTTTCTCTCCTCTGAGCATGGCTACACCTTC. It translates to CASSFLSSEHGYTF.

The CDR3 sequence: CASSSDRNNEQFF. The CDR3, as DNA: TGCGCCAGCAGTAGCGACAGGAACAATGAGCAGTTCTTC. The J gene is TRBJ2-1, the V gene TRBV5-1; tentative D call: TRBD1 (6 bases). Trimming left V 5 bases short and J 5 bases short, with 11 bases between. Germline loops: CDR1 SGHRS, CDR2 YFSETQ. The CDR3 is 13 residues long.

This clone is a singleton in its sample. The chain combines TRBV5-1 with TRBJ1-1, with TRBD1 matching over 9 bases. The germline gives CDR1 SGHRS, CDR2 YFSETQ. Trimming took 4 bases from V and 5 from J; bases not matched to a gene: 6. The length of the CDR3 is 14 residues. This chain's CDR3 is CASSPQGAQTEAFF. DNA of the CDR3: TGCGCCAGCAGCCCACAGGGGGCGCAGACTGAAGCTTTCTTT.

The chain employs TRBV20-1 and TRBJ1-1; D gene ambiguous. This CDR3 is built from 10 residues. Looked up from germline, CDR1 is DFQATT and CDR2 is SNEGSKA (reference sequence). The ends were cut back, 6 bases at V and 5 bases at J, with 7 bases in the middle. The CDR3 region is CSAPGTEAFF. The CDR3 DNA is TGCAGTGCCCCCGGGACTGAAGCTTTCTTT.

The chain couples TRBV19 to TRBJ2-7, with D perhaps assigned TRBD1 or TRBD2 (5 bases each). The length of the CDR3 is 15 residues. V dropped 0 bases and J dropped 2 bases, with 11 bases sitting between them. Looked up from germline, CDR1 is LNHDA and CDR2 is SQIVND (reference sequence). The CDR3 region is CASSIEKGTPYEQYF. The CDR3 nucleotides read TGTGCCAGTAGTATAGAGAAGGGGACCCCCTACGAGCAGTACTTC.

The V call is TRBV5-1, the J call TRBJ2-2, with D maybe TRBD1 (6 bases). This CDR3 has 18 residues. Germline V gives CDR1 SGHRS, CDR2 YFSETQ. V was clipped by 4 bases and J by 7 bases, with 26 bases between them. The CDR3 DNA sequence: TGCGCCAGCAGCGCAAGCTACTACCAGGGGAGCGAAGGCGGGGAGCTGTTTTTT. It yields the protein CASSASYYQGSEGGELFF.

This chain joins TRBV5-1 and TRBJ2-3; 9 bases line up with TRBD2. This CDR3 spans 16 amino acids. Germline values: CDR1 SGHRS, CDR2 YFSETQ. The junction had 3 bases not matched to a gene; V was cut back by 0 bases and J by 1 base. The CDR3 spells CASSLDPSGGTDTQYF. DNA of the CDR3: TGCGCCAGCAGCTTGGATCCTAGCGGGGGCACAGATACGCAGTATTTT.

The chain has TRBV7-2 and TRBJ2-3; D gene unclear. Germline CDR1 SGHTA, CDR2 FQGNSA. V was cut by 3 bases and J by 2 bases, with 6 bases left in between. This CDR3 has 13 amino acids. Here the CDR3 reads CASSFSPTDTQYF. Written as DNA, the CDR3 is TGTGCCAGCAGCTTTAGTCCCACAGATACGCAGTATTTT. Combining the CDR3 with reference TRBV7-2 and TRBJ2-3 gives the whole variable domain GAGVSQSPSNKVTEKGKDVELRCDPISGHTALYWYRQSLGQGLEFLIYFQGNSAPDKSGLPSDRFSAERTGGSVSTLTIQRTQQEDSAVYLCASSFSPTDTQYFGPGTRLTVL.

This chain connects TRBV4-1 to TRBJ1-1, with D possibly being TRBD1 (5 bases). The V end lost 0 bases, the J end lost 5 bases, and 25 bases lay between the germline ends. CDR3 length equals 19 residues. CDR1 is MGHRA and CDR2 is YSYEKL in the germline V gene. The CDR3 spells CASSQDPALAGRGGTEAFF. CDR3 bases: TGCGCCAGCAGCCAAGATCCCGCACTTGCGGGGCGCGGGGGTACTGAAGCTTTCTTT.

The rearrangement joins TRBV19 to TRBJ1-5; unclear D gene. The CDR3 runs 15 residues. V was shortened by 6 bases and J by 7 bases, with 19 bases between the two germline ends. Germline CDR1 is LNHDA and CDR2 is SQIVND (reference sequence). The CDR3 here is CASSIRTDPWQPQHF. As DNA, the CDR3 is TGTGCCAGTAGCATACGGACCGACCCATGGCAGCCCCAGCATTTT.

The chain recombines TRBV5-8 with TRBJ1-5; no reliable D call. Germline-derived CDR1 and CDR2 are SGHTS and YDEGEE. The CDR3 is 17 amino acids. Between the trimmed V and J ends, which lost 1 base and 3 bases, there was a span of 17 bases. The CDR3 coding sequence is TGTGCCAGCAGCTTGTCGGGCCACGTAACGAACAATCAGCCCCAGCATTTT. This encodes CASSLSGHVTNNQPQHF.

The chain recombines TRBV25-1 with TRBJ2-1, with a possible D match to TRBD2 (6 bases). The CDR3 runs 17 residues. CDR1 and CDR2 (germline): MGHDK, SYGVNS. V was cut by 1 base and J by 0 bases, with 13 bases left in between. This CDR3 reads CASSEFGGTSSYNEQFF. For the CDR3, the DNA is TGTGCCAGCAGTGAATTCGGAGGGACCAGCTCCTACAATGAGCAGTTCTTC.

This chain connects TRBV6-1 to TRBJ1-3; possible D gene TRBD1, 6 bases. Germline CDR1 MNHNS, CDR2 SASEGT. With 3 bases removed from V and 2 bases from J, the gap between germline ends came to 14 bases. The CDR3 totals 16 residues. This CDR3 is CASSEGGTRPGNTIYF. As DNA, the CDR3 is TGTGCCAGCAGTGAGGGTGGGACACGGCCTGGAAACACCATATATTTT.

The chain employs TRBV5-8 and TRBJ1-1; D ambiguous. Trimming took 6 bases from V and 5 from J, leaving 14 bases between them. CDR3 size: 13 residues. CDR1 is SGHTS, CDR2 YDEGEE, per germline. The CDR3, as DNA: TGTGCCAGCATCTACCAGGTTGGAACTGAAGCTTTCTTT. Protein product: CASIYQVGTEAFF.

CDR3 nucleotides: TGTGCCTGGAGGAAGGGGGCAACGGAGACCCAGTACTTC. The encoded protein is CAWRKGATETQYF. The V and J genes are TRBV30 and TRBJ2-5; 7 bases align to TRBD1. The CDR3 has 13 residues. Unmatched junction bases numbered 6, after V lost 3 bases and J lost 5 bases. CDR1 is GTSNPN and CDR2 is SVGIG in the germline V gene (reference sequence).

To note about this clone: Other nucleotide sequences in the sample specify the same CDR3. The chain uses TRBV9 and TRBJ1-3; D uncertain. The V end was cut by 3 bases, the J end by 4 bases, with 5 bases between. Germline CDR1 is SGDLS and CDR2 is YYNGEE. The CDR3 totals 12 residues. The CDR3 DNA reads TGTGCCAGCAGCGGCGACGGAAACACCATATATTTT. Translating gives CASSGDGNTIYF. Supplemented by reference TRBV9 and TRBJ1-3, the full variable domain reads DSGVTQTPKHLITATGQRVTLRCSPRSGDLSVYWYQQSLDQGLQFLIQYYNGEERAKGNILERFSAQQFPDLHSELNLSSLELGDSALYFCASSGDGNTIYFGEGSWLTVV.

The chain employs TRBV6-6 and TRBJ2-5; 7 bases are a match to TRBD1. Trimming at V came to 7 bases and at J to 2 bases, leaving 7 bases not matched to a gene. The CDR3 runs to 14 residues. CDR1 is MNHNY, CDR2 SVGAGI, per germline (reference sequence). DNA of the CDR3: TGTGCCAGCATCCCGGACAGGCTACAAGAGACCCAGTACTTC. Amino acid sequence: CASIPDRLQETQYF.

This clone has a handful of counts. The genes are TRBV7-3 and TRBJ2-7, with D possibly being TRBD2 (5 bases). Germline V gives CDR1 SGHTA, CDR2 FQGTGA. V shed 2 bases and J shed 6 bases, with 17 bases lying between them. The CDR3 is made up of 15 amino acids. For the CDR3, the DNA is TGTGCCAGCAGCTTAGGGTTGAGGGCCGAAGGCGAGCAGTACTTC. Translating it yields CASSLGLRAEGEQYF.